The 30 T cell receptor beta chains listed next were all sequenced from one sample in a study of T cells in localized non-small cell lung cancer. The data were produced by immunoSEQ multiplex PCR, yet TCRdb's version contains in-frame clones alone and is incomplete. The data show tens of thousands of clones, about four fifths seen once. The specimen comprised peripheral blood, sampled before any cancer treatment. These receptors were taken from a female donor aged 60 or older with stage I lung adenocarcinoma.

The chain uses TRBV9 and TRBJ1-2; D ambiguous. CDR3 length: 15 residues. Germline loops: CDR1 SGDLS, CDR2 YYNGEE. V lost 4 bases and J lost 1, with 14 bases in between. The CDR3 spells CASSLSARLNYGYTF. CDR3 sequence (DNA): TGTGCCAGCAGCCTATCAGCGCGCCTTAACTATGGCTACACCTTC.

The chain recombines TRBV5-1 with TRBJ2-2, with D possibly TRBD2 on 5 matching bases. CDR1 is SGHRS, CDR2 YFSETQ, per germline. V was pared by 1 base and J by 1 base, with 8 bases between. This CDR3 contains 15 residues. The CDR3 spells CASSLNGRNTGELFF. Written as DNA, the CDR3 is TGCGCCAGCAGCTTGAATGGGAGGAACACCGGGGAGCTGTTTTTT.

This clone was seen only once. CDR3 sequence (DNA): TGTGCCAGCAACCGCGGGAAGGACGGTGAGCAGTTCTTC. Translation gives CASNRGKDGEQFF. V is TRBV6-1 and J is TRBJ2-1, with a tentative D call TRBD2 (6 bases). This CDR3 contains 13 residues. Germline V gene sequence: CDR1 MNHNS, CDR2 SASEGT. Trimming removed 7 bases from V and 9 bases from J, with 16 bases in between.

The chain recombines TRBV5-1 with TRBJ2-1; 8 nucleotides align to TRBD2. CDR1 is SGHRS, CDR2 YFSETQ, per germline. The V gene end was trimmed by 2 bases and the J gene end by 4 bases; junction bases not matched to a gene: 5. This CDR3 region has 15 residues. CDR3 protein: CASSLAGVEYNEQFF. The CDR3 nucleotides read TGCGCCAGCAGCTTAGCGGGGGTTGAATACAATGAGCAGTTCTTC.

V is TRBV10-3 and J is TRBJ2-5, with D perhaps matching TRBD2 (5 bases). The CDR3 spans 14 residues. Germline assignment: CDR1 ENHRY and CDR2 SYGVKD. With 0 bases removed from V and 4 bases from J, the gap between germline ends came to 9 bases. CDR3 nucleotides: TGTGCCATCAGTGAGTCGCGGGCGGGAGAGACCCAGTACTTC. Amino acid sequence: CAISESRAGETQYF.

The chain couples TRBV7-8 to TRBJ2-7; 8 bases are a match to TRBD2. V shed 5 bases and J 3 bases; nucleotides not matched to a gene: 9. Germline-derived CDR1 and CDR2 are SGHVS and FQNEAQ. The CDR3 sequence is 15 residues long. The CDR3 is CASSPRSAGVYEQYF. As DNA, the CDR3 is TGTGCCAGCAGCCCCAGATCAGCGGGAGTCTACGAGCAGTACTTC.

CDR3 in amino acids: CASSSIPPDRTSGRTYEQYF. The DNA of the CDR3 is TGTGCCAGCAGCTCGATACCCCCAGATAGGACTAGCGGGAGGACCTACGAGCAGTACTTC. The chain couples TRBV7-6 to TRBJ2-7, with 14 bases lining up with TRBD2. The length of the CDR3 is 20 residues. Per the germline V gene, CDR1 is SGHVS and CDR2 is FNYEAQ. J was trimmed by 2 bases and V by 4 bases; bases with no gene match: 16.

The rearrangement uses TRBV5-1 and TRBJ2-3, with D possibly TRBD2 on 6 matching bases. Deletions cut 3 bases from V and 2 bases from J, with 13 bases between. Germline V gene lookup returns CDR1 SGHRS and CDR2 YFSETQ. The CDR3 extends over 15 amino acids. CDR3 region: CASSWDLLLTDTQYF. The CDR3 bases are TGCGCCAGCAGCTGGGACTTGTTACTCACAGATACGCAGTATTTT.

This chain connects TRBV2 to TRBJ1-3; 7 nucleotides line up with TRBD1. After removal of 2 bases from V and 4 bases from J, the junction contained 5 bases not matched to a gene. CDR1 is SNHLY, CDR2 FYNNEI, per germline. The CDR3 spans 15 residues. The CDR3, as DNA: TGTGCCAGCAGTGAACAACCAGGGGGAGGAAACACCATATATTTT. Protein product: CASSEQPGGGNTIYF.

The chain carries TRBV29-1 and TRBJ1-1, with D maybe TRBD1 (6 bases). V was cut by 2 bases and J by 3 bases, with 10 bases left in between. The CDR3 contains 13 residues. Germline values: CDR1 SQVTM, CDR2 ANQGSEA. The CDR3 loop reads CSVETGKDTEAFF. Here the CDR3 DNA reads TGCAGCGTTGAAACAGGGAAAGACACTGAAGCTTTCTTT.

The table lists this clone with a count of one. CDR3 amino acids: CASSPQPTDSSGNTIYF. The DNA for the CDR3 is TGCGCCAGCAGCCCCCAGCCGACCGACAGTTCTGGAAACACCATATATTTT. The chain couples TRBV5-1 to TRBJ1-3, with D perhaps matching TRBD1 (5 bases). V shed 4 bases and J shed 1 base, with 18 bases lying between them. Germline V gene data show CDR1 as SGHRS and CDR2 as YFSETQ. CDR3 length: 17 residues.

The V and J genes are TRBV9 and TRBJ2-1; 9 positions match TRBD2. This CDR3 region has 15 residues. After removal of 0 bases from V and 5 bases from J, the junction contained 3 bases not matched to a gene. Germline V lookup: CDR1 SGDLS, CDR2 YYNGEE. The DNA of the CDR3 is TGTGCCAGCAGCGTAGGAAGCGGGAGGAACAATGAGCAGTTCTTC. Its protein product is CASSVGSGRNNEQFF.

This sequence joins TRBV6-1 and TRBJ2-7, with 7 bases lining up with TRBD1. This CDR3 region has 15 residues. Germline CDR1 is MNHNS and CDR2 is SASEGT. Trimming removed 2 bases from V and 0 bases from J; junction bases left unmatched: 4. The CDR3 nucleotides are TGTGCCAGCAGTGAATGGGCAGGGGGCTCCTACGAGCAGTACTTC. Its protein product is CASSEWAGGSYEQYF.

In its sample, this clone was seen a few times. The chain has TRBV5-1 and TRBJ1-2, with no clear D. The V end was cut by 0 bases, the J end by 8 bases, with 17 bases between. The CDR3 length is 15 residues. Germline V gene sequence: CDR1 SGHRS, CDR2 YFSETQ. The DNA of the CDR3 is TGCGCCAGCAGCTTGGGGGGAGGTGGGCGTGGAGGCTACACCTTC. This sequence encodes CASSLGGGGRGGYTF.

This chain joins TRBV7-2 and TRBJ2-7, with no clear D. Germline CDR1 reads SGHTA; CDR2 reads FQGNSA. The CDR3 totals 12 residues. Trimming stripped 3 bases from V and 5 bases from J, with 8 bases between. CDR3 coding DNA: TGTGCCAGCAGCTTTCGCGGTCACGAGCAGTACTTC. It codes for CASSFRGHEQYF.

The chain carries TRBV18 and TRBJ1-1, with D possibly being TRBD1 (5 bases). This CDR3 has 17 residues. V gave up 0 bases and J gave up 5 bases, with 19 bases separating them. CDR1 is KGHSH and CDR2 is LQKENI in the germline V gene. The CDR3: CASSPPRQGGMETEAFF. In nucleotides, the CDR3 is TGTGCCAGCTCACCACCTCGGCAGGGTGGGATGGAGACTGAAGCTTTCTTT.

The chain joins TRBV11-2 to TRBJ2-3; TRBD1 matches 7 bases. V lost 4 bases and J lost 0; bases outside the gene matches: 7. The CDR3 extends over 16 amino acids. Germline V CDR1 and CDR2: SGHAT, FQNNGV. DNA for the CDR3: TGTGCCAGCAGCTCGACTGGGACAGATAGCACAGATACGCAGTATTTT. Translating gives CASSSTGTDSTDTQYF.

The J gene is TRBJ1-5, the V gene TRBV27; D may be TRBD1 (6 bases). Germline lookup yields CDR1 MNHEY and CDR2 SMNVEV (reference sequence). The CDR3 is made up of 15 amino acids. V was pared by 0 bases and J by 2 bases, with 8 bases between. CDR3 DNA: TGTGCCAGCAGTTTATCCCGACAGGGCAATCAGCCCCAGCATTTT. Protein sequence: CASSLSRQGNQPQHF.

This chain links TRBV15 with TRBJ2-3, with 8 bases matching TRBD2. CDR1 and CDR2 from the germline V gene are LNHNV and YYDKDF (reference sequence). V shed 0 bases and J 7 bases; nucleotides not matched to a gene: 9. The CDR3 has 16 residues. The CDR3 is CATSRDKSGSINTQYF. DNA of the CDR3: TGTGCCACCAGCAGAGATAAAAGCGGGAGCATAAATACGCAGTATTTT. Full variable domain (rest looked up from reference TRBV15 and TRBJ2-3): DAMVIQNPRYQVTQFGKPVTLSCSQTLNHNVMYWYQQKSSQAPKLLFHYYDKDFNNEADTPDNFQSRRPNTSFCFLDIRSPGLGDTAMYLCATSRDKSGSINTQYFGPGTRLTVL.

CDR3 bases: TGTGCCAGCAGCCAACCAGGGGATCATGGCTACACCTTC. Residues: CASSQPGDHGYTF. The rearrangement uses TRBV4-2 and TRBJ1-2; possibly TRBD1 for D (6 bases). Germline assignment: CDR1 LGHNA and CDR2 YNFKEQ. The CDR3 runs 13 residues. Trimming took 2 bases from V and 6 from J, leaving 10 bases between them.

The gene calls are TRBV7-9 and TRBJ2-1; D may match TRBD1 or TRBD2 (5 bases each). V was cut by 6 bases and J by 8 bases, with 11 bases left in between. The CDR3 is made up of 12 amino acids. Germline V gene lookup returns CDR1 SEHNR and CDR2 FQNEAQ (reference sequence). The CDR3 nucleotides read TGTGCCAGCAGTTCGGGGCGGGATGAGCAGTTCTTC. This sequence encodes CASSSGRDEQFF. Full variable domain (outside the CDR3, taken from reference TRBV7-9 and TRBJ2-1): DTGVSQNPRHKITKRGQNVTFRCDPISEHNRLYWYRQTLGQGPEFLTYFQNEAQLEKSRLLSDRFSAERPKGSFSTLEIQRTEQGDSAMYLCASSSGRDEQFFGPGTRLTVL.

The V gene is TRBV2, the J gene TRBJ1-1; 7 bases align to TRBD1. Germline V CDR1 and CDR2: SNHLY, FYNNEI. V shed 6 bases and J 2 bases; nucleotides not matched to a gene: 3. This CDR3 is 13 amino acids long. CDR3 protein: CASSRDSNTEAFF. In DNA form, the CDR3 reads TGTGCCAGCAGCAGGGACAGCAACACTGAAGCTTTCTTT.

J is TRBJ1-4 and V is TRBV4-3; D is unclear. With 0 bases removed from V and 8 bases from J, the gap between germline ends came to 4 bases. This CDR3 has 12 amino acids. Germline V gives CDR1 LGHNA, CDR2 YSLEER. CDR3 loop: CASSQETEKLFF. CDR3 nucleotides: TGCGCCAGCAGCCAAGAGACGGAAAAACTGTTTTTT.

This clone was recorded once. The V call is TRBV6-5, the J call TRBJ2-7, with 12 bases aligning to TRBD2. Germline V gives CDR1 MNHEY, CDR2 SVGAGI. The CDR3 spans 15 residues. Trimming at V came to 4 bases and at J to 0 bases, leaving 1 base not matched to a gene. The CDR3 nucleotides read TGTGCCAGCAGTTTGACTAGCGGGGGCTCCTACGAGCAGTACTTC. Amino acids: CASSLTSGGSYEQYF.

The sample holds a few counts of this clone. The V and J genes are TRBV5-4 and TRBJ2-5, with D perhaps TRBD2 (5 bases). This CDR3 comprises 14 residues. The germline V gene encodes CDR1 SGHNT and CDR2 YYREEE (reference sequence). The V end was cut by 3 bases, the J end by 4 bases, with 13 bases between. CDR3 sequence: CASSSKDSGETQYF. CDR3 DNA sequence: TGTGCCAGCAGCTCTAAGGACTCGGGAGAGACCCAGTACTTC.

This chain links TRBV19 with TRBJ1-2; D perhaps matches TRBD1 (6 bases). The ends were cut back, 6 bases at V and 9 bases at J, with 23 bases in the middle. Germline CDR1 reads LNHDA; CDR2 reads SQIVND (reference sequence). The CDR3 has 15 residues. This CDR3 reads CASRTTSGTGYSYTF. CDR3 nucleotide sequence: TGTGCCAGTAGGACCACCTCCGGAACAGGGTATAGCTACACCTTC.

This clone was counted only a few times. This chain uses TRBV7-2 with TRBJ1-1; possibly TRBD1 for D (6 bases). This CDR3 comprises 14 residues. Trimming stripped 4 bases from V and 1 base from J, with 10 bases between. From germline, CDR1 is SGHTA and CDR2 FQGNSA. The CDR3 loop reads CASSSQGQNTEAFF. DNA for the CDR3: TGTGCCAGCAGCTCTCAGGGGCAGAACACTGAAGCTTTCTTT.

The chain uses TRBV5-1 and TRBJ2-1; TRBD1 aligns across 7 bases. Germline V gives CDR1 SGHRS, CDR2 YFSETQ. This CDR3 comprises 15 residues. Trimming cost V 4 bases and J 0 bases; bases outside gene matches: 4. The CDR3 is CASSPDRVSYNEQFF. The CDR3 region has the DNA TGCGCCAGCAGCCCCGACAGGGTCTCCTACAATGAGCAGTTCTTC.

The V and J genes are TRBV6-1 and TRBJ1-2; 7 bases match TRBD1. Trimming took 6 bases from V and 4 from J; bases not matched to a gene: 5. CDR1 is MNHNS, CDR2 SASEGT, per germline. The CDR3 runs 13 residues. The CDR3 DNA reads TGTGCCAGCAGAAGACAGGGTGGCTATGGCTACACCTTC. It translates to CASRRQGGYGYTF.

The chain uses TRBV28 and TRBJ1-5; 8 bases align to TRBD1. Trimming cost V 7 bases and J 5 bases; bases outside gene matches: 13. The germline V gene has CDR1 MDHEN and CDR2 SYDVKM. This CDR3 comprises 16 residues. CDR3 sequence: CASTRERTGTYQPQHF. DNA of the CDR3: TGTGCCAGCACTAGGGAGCGGACAGGGACCTATCAGCCCCAGCATTTT. Full variable domain (rest looked up from reference TRBV28 and TRBJ1-5): DVKVTQSSRYLVKRTGEKVFLECVQDMDHENMFWYRQDPGLGLRLIYFSYDVKMKEKGDIPEGYSVSREKKERFSLILESASTNQTSMYLCASTRERTGTYQPQHFGDGTRLSIL.